This T cell receptor (beta chain) was profiled in a study of T cell changes during pregnancy in multiple sclerosis. Germline values: CDR1 SNHLY, CDR2 FYNNEI. CDR3 length: 11 residues. Trimming took 6 bases from V and 4 from J, leaving 6 bases between them. Clones were sequenced by immunoSEQ multiplex PCR, and TCRdb holds only the in-frame ones, with some missing. This table holds around 34,000 clones, approximately 90% found once. V usage is TRBV2 and J usage is TRBJ2-5; D not resolved. The sequences come from CD8+ T cells from peripheral blood mononuclear cells, collected before pregnancy. This TCR came from a female donor with multiple sclerosis, enrolled in a pregnancy study. CDR3 DNA: TGTGCCAGCAGGGGCATAGAGACCCAGTACTTC. Translation: CASRGIETQYF. Full variable domain (outside the CDR3, taken from reference TRBV2 and TRBJ2-5): EPEVTQTPSHQVTQMGQEVILRCVPISNHLYFYWYRQILGQKVEFLVSFYNNEISEKSEIFDDQFSVERPDGSNFTLKIRSTKLEDSAMYFCASRGIETQYFGPGTRLLVL.